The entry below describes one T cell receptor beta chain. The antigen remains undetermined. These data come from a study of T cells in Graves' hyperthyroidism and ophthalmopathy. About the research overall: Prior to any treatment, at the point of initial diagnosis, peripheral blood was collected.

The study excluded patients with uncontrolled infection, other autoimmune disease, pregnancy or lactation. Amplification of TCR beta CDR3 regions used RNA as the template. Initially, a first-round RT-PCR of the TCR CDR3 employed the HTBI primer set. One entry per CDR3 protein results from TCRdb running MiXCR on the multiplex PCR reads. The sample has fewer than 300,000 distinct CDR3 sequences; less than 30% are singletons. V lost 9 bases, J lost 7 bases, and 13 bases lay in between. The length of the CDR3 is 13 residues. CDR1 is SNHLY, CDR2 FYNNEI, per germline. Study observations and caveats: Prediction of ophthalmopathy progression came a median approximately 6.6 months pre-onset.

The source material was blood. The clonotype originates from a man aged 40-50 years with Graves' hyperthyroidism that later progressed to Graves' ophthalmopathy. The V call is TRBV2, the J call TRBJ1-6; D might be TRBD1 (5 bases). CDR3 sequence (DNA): TGTGCCAGACAGGTCTCAGGGAATTCACCCCTCCACTTT. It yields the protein CARQVSGNSPLHF.